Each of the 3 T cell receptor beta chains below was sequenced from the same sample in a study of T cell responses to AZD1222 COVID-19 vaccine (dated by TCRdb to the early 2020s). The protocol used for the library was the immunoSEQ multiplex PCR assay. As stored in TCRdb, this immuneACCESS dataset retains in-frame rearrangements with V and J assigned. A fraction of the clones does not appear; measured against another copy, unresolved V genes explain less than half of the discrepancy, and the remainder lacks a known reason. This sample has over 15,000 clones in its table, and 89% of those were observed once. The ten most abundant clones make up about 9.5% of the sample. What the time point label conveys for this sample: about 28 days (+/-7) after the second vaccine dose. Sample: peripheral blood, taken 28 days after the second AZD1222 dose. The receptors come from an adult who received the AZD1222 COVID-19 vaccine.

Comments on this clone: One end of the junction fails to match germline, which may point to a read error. The CDR3 is CASSDSHEQYF. The CDR3 DNA is TGTGCCAGCAGTGACTCCCACGAGCAGTACTTC. The chain employs TRBV6-4 and TRBJ2-7, with D unresolved. This CDR3 spans 11 amino acids. The germline V gene encodes CDR1 MRHNA and CDR2 SNTAGT.

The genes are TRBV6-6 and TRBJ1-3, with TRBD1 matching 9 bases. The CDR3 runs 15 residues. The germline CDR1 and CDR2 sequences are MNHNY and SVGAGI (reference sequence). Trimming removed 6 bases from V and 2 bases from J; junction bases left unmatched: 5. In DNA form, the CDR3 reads TGTGCCAGCAGCTACCGACAGGGGGCTGGAAACACCATATATTTT. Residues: CASSYRQGAGNTIYF.

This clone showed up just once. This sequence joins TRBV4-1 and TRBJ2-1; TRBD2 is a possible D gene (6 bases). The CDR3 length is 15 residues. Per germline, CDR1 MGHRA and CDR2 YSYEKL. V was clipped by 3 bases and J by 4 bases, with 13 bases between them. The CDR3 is CASSHRWREYNEQFF. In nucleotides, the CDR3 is TGCGCCAGCAGCCACCGTTGGAGGGAATACAATGAGCAGTTCTTC.